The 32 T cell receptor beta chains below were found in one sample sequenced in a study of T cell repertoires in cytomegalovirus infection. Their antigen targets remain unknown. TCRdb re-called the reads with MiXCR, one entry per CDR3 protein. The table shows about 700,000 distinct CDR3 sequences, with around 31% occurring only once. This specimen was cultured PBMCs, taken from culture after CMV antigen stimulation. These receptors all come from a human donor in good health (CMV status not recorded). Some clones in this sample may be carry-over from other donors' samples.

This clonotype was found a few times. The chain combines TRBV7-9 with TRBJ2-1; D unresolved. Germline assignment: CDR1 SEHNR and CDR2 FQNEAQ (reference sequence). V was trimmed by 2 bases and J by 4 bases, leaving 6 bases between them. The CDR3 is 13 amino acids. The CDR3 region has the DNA TGTGCCAGCAGCTTAAGGAATTACAATGAGCAGTTCTTC. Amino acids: CASSLRNYNEQFF.

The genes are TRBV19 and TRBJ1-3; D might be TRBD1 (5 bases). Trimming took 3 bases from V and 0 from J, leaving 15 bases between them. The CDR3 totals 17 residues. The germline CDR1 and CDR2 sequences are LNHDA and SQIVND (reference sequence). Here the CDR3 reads CASSIWGRRSSGNTIYF. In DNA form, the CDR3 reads TGTGCCAGTAGTATTTGGGGCAGACGAAGCTCTGGAAACACCATATATTTT.

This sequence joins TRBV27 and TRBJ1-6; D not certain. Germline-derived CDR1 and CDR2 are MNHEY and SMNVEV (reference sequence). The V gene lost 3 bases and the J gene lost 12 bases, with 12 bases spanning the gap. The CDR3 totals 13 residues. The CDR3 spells CASSFDGVRPLHF. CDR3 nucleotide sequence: TGTGCCAGCAGTTTCGACGGGGTGAGACCCCTCCACTTT.

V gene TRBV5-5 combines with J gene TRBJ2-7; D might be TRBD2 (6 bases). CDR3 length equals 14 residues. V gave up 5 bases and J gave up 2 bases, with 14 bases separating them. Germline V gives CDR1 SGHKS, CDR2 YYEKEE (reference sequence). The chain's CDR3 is CASSSGVTTYEQYF. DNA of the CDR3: TGTGCCAGCAGTTCGGGGGTTACAACCTACGAGCAGTACTTC.

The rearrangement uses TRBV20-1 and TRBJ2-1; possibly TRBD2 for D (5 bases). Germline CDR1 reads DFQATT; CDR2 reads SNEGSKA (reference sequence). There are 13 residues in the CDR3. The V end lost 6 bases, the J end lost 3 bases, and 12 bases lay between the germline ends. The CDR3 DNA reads TGCAGTGCCCCCCGACTAAGCTACAATGAGCAGTTCTTC. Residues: CSAPRLSYNEQFF.

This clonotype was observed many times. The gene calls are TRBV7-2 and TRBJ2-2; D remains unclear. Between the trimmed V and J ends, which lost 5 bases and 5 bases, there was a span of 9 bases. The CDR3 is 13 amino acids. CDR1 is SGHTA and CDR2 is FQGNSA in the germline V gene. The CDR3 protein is CASSQYMTGELFF. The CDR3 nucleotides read TGTGCCAGCAGCCAGTATATGACCGGGGAGCTGTTTTTT.

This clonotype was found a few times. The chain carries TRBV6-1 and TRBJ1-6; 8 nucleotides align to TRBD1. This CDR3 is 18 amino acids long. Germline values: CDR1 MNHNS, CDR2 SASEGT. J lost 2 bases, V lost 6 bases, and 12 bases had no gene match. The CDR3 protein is CASSSPGQEGPYNSPLHF. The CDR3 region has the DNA TGTGCCAGCAGCTCTCCGGGACAGGAAGGTCCCTATAATTCACCCCTCCACTTT.

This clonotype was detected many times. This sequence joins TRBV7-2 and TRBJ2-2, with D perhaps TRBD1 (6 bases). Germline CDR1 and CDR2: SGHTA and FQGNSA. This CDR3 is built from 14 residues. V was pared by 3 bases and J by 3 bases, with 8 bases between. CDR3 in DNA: TGTGCCAGCAGCTTGGACAGTTACACCGGGGAGCTGTTTTTT. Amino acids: CASSLDSYTGELFF.

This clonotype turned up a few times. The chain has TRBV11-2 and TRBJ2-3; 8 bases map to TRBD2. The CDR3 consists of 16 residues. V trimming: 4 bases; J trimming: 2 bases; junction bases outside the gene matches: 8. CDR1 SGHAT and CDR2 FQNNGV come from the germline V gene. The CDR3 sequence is CASSSLAGRSTDTQYF. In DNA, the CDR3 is TGTGCCAGCAGCTCCTTAGCGGGAAGATCCACAGATACGCAGTATTTT.

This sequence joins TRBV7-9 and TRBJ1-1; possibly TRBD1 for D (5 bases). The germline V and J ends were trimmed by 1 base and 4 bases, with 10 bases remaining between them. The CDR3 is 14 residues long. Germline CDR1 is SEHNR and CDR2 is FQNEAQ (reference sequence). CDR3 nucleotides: TGTGCCAGCAGCTTAGGACAGTCAAGCACTGAAGCTTTCTTT. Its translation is CASSLGQSSTEAFF.

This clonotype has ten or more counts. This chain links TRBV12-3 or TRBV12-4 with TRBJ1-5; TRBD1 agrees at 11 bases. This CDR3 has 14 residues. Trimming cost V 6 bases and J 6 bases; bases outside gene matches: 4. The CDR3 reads CASRSGQGVQPQHF. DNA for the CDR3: TGTGCCAGCAGGTCGGGACAGGGGGTTCAGCCCCAGCATTTT.

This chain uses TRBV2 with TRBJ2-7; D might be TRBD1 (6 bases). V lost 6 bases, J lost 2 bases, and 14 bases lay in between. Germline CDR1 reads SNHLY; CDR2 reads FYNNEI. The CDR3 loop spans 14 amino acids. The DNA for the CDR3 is TGTGCCAGCAGGGGTAGGACAGCTGCCTACGAGCAGTACTTC. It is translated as CASRGRTAAYEQYF.

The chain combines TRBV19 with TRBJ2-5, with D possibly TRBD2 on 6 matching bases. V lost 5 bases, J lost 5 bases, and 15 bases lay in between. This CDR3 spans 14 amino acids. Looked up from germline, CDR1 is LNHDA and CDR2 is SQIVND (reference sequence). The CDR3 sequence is CASSEVRGGETQYF. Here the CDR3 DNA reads TGTGCCAGTAGTGAGGTGCGGGGAGGCGAGACCCAGTACTTC.

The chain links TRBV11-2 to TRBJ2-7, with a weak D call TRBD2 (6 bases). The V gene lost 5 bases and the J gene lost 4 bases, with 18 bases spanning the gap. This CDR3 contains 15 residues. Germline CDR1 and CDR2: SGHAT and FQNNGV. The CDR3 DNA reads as TGTGCCAGCAGCCTCTTGGGGCTAGCGTGGTACGAGCAGTACTTC. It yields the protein CASSLLGLAWYEQYF.

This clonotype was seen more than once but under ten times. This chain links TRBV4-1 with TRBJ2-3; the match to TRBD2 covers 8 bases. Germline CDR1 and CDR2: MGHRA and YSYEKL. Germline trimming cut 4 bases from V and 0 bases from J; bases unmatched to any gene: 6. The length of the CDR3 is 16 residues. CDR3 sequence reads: CASSLREGGSTDTQYF. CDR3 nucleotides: TGCGCCAGCAGCCTCCGGGAGGGGGGAAGCACAGATACGCAGTATTTT.

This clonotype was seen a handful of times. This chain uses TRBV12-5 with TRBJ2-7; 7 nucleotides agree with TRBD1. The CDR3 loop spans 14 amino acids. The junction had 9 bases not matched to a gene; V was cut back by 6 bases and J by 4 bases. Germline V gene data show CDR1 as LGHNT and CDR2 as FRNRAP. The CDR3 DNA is TGTGCTAGTGGGGACAGGCCCTCCTTTTACGAGCAGTACTTC. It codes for CASGDRPSFYEQYF.

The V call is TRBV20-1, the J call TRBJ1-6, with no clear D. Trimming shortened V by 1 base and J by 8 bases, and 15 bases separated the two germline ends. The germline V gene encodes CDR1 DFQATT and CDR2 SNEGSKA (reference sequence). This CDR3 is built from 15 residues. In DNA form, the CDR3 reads TGCAGTGCTAGAGCTGCGGGTTTGCGGGATTCACCCCTCCACTTT. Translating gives CSARAAGLRDSPLHF.

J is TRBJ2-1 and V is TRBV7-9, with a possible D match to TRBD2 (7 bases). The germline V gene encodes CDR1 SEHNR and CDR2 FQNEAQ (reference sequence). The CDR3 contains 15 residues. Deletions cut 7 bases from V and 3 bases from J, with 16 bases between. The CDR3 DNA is TGTGCCAGCATCCTAGGGGGGGCCTACTACAATGAGCAGTTCTTC. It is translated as CASILGGAYYNEQFF.

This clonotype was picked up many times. The CDR3 DNA reads as TGTGCCAGCAGCTTAGTACTAGCGGGGGGACAGCAGTTCTTC. It encodes CASSLVLAGGQQFF. The rearrangement links TRBV7-2 to TRBJ2-1, with 12 bases identical to TRBD2. CDR3 length: 14 amino acids. The ends lost 1 base at V and 11 bases at J; junction bases unmatched: 3. The germline V gene encodes CDR1 SGHTA and CDR2 FQGNSA.

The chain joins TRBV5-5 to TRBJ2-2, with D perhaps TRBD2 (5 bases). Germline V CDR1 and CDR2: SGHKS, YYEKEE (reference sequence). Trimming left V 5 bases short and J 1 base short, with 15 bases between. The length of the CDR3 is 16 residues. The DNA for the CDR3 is TGTGCCAGCAGTTCTCTCAGGACTGAGAACACCGGGGAGCTGTTTTTT. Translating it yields CASSSLRTENTGELFF.

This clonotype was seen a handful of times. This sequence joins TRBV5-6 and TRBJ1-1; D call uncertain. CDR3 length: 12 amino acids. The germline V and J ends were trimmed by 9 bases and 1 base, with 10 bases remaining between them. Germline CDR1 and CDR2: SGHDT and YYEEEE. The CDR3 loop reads CATQNKNTEAFF. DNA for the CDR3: TGTGCCACCCAAAATAAGAACACTGAAGCTTTCTTT.

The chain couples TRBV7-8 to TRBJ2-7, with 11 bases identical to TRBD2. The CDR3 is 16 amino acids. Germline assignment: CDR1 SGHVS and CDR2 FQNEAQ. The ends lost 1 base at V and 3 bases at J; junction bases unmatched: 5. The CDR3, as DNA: TGTGCCAGCAGCTTAGGGGGACTAGCGGCCGGCTACGAGCAGTACTTC. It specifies CASSLGGLAAGYEQYF.

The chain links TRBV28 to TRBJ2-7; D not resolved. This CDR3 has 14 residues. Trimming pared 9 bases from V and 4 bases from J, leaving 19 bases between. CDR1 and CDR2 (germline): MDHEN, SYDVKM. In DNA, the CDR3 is TGTGCCAGACCCCAACTGCGTAGATTTTACGAGCAGTACTTC. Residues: CARPQLRRFYEQYF.

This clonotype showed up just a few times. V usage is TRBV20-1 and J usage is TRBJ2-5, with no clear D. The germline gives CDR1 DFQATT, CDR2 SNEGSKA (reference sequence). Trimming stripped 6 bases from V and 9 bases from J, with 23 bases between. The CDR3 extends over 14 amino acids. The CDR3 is CSATPLEIGVPQYF. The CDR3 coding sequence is TGCAGTGCCACCCCTCTTGAGATCGGAGTGCCCCAGTACTTC.

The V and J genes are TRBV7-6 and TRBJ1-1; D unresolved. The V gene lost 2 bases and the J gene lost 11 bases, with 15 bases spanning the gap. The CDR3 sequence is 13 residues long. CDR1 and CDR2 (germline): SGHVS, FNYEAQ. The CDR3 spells CASSLLQDREAFF. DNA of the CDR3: TGTGCCAGCAGCTTACTCCAAGACCGAGAGGCTTTCTTT. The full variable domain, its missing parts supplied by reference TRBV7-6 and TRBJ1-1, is GAGVSQSPRYKVTKRGQDVALRCDPISGHVSLYWYRQALGQGPEFLTYFNYEAQQDKSGLPNDRFSAERPEGSISTLTIQRTEQRDSAMYRCASSLLQDREAFFGQGTRLTVV.

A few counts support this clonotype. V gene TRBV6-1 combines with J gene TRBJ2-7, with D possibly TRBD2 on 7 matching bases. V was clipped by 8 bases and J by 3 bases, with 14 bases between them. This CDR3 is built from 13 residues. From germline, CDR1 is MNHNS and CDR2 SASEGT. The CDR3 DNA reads TGTGCCAGCCTCAAGGGGGGGATCTACGAGCAGTACTTC. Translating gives CASLKGGIYEQYF.

The CDR3 nucleotides are TGTGCCAGCAGAGGGACAGGGAAACAGCCCCAGCATTTT. This sequence encodes CASRGTGKQPQHF. The chain joins TRBV6-8 to TRBJ1-5; 9 bases align to TRBD1. Germline-derived CDR1 and CDR2 are MNHGY and SAAAGT. The ends lost 6 bases at V and 7 bases at J; junction bases unmatched: 4. The CDR3 contains 13 residues.

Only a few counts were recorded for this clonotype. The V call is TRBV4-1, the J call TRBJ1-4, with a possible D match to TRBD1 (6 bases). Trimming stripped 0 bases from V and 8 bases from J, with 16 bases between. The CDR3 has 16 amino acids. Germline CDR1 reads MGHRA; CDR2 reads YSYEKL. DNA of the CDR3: TGCGCCAGCAGCCAAGATCTAGGGGGATTGGAAGAAAAACTGTTTTTT. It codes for CASSQDLGGLEEKLFF.

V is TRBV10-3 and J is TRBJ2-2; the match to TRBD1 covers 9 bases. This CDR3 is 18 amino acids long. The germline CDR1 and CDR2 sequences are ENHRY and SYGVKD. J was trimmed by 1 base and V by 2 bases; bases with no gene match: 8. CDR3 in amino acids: CAISEPELDRGNTGELFF. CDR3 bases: TGTGCCATCAGTGAGCCCGAACTGGACAGGGGGAACACCGGGGAGCTGTTTTTT.

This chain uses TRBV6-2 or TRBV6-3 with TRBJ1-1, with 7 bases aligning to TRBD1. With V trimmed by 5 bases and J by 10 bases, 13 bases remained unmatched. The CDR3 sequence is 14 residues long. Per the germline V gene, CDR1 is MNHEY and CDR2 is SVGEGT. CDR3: CASSRQGFPVGAFF. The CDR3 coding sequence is TGTGCCAGCAGTCGACAGGGATTCCCGGTTGGAGCTTTCTTT.

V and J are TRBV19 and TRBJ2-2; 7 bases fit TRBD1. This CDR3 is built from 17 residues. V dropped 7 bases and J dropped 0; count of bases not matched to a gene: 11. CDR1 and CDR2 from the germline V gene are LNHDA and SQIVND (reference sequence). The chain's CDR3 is CASTMFTGTANTGELFF. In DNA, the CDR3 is TGTGCCAGTACCATGTTTACCGGGACAGCGAACACCGGGGAGCTGTTTTTT. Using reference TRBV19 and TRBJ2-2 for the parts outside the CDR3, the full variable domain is DGGITQSPKYLFRKEGQNVTLSCEQNLNHDAMYWYRQDPGQGLRLIYYSQIVNDFQKGDIAEGYSVSREKKESFPLTVTSAQKNPTAFYLCASTMFTGTANTGELFFGEGSRLTVL.

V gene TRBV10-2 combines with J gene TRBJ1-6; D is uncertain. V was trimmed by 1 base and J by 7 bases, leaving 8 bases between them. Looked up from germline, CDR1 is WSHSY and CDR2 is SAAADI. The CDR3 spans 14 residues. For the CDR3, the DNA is TGCGCCAGCAGTGAGTTCACTAGGAATTCACCCCTCCACTTT. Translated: CASSEFTRNSPLHF.